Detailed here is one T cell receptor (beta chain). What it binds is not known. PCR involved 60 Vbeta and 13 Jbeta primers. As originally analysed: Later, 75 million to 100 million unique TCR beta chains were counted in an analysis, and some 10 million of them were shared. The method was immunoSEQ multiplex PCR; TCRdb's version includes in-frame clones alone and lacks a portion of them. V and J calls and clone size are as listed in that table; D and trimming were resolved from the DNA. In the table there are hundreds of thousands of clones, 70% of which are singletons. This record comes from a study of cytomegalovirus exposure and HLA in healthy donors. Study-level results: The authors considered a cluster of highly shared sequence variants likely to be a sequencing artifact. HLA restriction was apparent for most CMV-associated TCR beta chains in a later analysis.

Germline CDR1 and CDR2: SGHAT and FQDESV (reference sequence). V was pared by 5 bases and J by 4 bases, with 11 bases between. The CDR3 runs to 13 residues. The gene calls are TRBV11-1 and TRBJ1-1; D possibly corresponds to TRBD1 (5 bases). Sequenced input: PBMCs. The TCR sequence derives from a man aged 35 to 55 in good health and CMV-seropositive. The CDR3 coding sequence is TGTGCCAGCAGCCGTCGGAGGGGCACTGAAGCTTTCTTT. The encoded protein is CASSRRRGTEAFF.